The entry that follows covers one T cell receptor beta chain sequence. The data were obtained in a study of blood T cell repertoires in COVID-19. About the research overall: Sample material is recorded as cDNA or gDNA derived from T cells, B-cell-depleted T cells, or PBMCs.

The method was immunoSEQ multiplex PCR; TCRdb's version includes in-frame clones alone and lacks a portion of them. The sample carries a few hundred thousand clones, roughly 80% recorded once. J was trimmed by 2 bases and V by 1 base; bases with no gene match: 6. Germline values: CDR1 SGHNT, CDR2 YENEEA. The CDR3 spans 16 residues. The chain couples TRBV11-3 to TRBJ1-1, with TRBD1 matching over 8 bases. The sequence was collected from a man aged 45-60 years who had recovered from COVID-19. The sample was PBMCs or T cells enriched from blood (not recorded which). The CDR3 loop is CASSLGARGRNTEAFF. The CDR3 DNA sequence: TGTGCCAGCAGCTTAGGAGCCAGGGGGCGAAACACTGAAGCTTTCTTT.